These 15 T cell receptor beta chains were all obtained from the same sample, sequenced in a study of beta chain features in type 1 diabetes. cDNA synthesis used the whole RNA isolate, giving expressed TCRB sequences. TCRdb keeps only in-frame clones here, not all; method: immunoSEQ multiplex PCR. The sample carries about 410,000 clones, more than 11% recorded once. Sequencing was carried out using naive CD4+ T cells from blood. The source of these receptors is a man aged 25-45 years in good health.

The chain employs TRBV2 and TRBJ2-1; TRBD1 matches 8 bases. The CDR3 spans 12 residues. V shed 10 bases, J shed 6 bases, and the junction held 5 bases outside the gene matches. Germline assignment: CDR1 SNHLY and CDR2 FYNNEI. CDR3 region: CATRGQGNEQFF. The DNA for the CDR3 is TGTGCCACCAGAGGACAGGGCAATGAGCAGTTCTTC.

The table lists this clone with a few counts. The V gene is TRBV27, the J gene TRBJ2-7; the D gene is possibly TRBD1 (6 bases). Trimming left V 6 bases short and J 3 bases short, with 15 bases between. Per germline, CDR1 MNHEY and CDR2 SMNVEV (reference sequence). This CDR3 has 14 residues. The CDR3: CASRPQGRDYEQYV. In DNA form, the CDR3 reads TGTGCCAGCAGGCCACAGGGAAGAGACTACGAGCAGTACGTC.

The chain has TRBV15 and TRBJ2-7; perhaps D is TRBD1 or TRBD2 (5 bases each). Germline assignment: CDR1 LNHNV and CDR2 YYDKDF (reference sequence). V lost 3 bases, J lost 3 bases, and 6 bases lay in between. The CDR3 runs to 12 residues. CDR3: CATSSGGYEQYV. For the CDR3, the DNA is TGTGCCACCAGCAGTGGGGGCTACGAGCAGTACGTC.

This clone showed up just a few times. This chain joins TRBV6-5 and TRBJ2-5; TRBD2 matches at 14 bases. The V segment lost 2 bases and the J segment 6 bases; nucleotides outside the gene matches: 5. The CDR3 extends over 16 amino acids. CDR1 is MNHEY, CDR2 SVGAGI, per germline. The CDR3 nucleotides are TGTGCCAGCAGTTACCGACTAGCGGGAGGGCCGAAGACCCAGTACTTC. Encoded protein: CASSYRLAGGPKTQYF.

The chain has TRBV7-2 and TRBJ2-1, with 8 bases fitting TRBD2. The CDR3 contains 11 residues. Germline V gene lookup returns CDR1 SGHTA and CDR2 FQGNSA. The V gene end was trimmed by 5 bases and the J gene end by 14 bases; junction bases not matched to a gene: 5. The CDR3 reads CASSPGGYEFF. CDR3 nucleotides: TGTGCCAGCAGCCCGGGGGGGTACGAGTTCTTC.

The CDR3 region has the DNA TGCGCCAGCAGCTTGGATGGGAGCAATCAGCCCCAGCATTTT. It encodes CASSLDGSNQPQHF. The gene calls are TRBV5-1 and TRBJ1-5, with unresolved D. From germline, CDR1 is SGHRS and CDR2 YFSETQ. This CDR3 has 14 residues. Trimming removed 0 bases at V and 1 base at J, with 5 bases between. Complete variable domain (other parts from reference TRBV5-1 and TRBJ1-5): KAGVTQTPRYLIKTRGQQVTLSCSPISGHRSVSWYQQTPGQGLQFLFEYFSETQRNKGNFPGRFSGRQFSNSRSEMNVSTLELGDSALYLCASSLDGSNQPQHFGDGTRLSIL.

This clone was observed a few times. The CDR3 spells CASTPLRYNEQFF. CDR3 bases: TGTGCCAGCACCCCCTTGCGGTACAATGAGCAGTTCTTC. The chain recombines TRBV7-2 with TRBJ2-1; D is uncertain. The CDR3 runs 13 residues. Per germline, CDR1 SGHTA and CDR2 FQGNSA. The V end lost 7 bases, the J end lost 4 bases, and 11 bases lay between the germline ends.

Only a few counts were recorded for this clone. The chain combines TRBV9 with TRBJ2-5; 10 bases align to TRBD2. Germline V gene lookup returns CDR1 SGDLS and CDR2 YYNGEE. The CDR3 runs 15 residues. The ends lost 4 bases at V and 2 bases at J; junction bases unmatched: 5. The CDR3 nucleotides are TGTGCCAGCAGCCCTATAGCGGGAGGACAAGAGACCCAGTACTTC. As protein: CASSPIAGGQETQYF.

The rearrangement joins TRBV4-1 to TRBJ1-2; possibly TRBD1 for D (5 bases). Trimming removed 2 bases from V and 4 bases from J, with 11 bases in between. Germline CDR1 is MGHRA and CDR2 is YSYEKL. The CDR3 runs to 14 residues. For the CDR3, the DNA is TGCGCCAGCAGCCAATTTCAGGGTGGCTATGGCTACACCTTC. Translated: CASSQFQGGYGYTF.

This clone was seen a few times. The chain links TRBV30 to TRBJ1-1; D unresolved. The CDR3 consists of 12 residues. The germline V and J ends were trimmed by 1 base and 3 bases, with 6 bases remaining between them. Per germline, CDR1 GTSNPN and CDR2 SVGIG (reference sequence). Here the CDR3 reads CAWSGLYTEAFF. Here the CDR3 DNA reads TGTGCCTGGAGTGGACTTTACACTGAAGCTTTCTTT. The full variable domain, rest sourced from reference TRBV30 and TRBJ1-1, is SQTIHQWPATLVQPVGSPLSLECTVEGTSNPNLYWYRQAAGRGLQLLFYSVGIGQISSEVPQNLSASRPQDRQFILSSKKLLLSDSGFYLCAWSGLYTEAFFGQGTRLTVV.

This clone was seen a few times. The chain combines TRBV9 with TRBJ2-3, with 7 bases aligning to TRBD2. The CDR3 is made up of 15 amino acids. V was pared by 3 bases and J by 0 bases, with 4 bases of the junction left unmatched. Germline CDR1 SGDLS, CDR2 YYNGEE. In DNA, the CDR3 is TGTGCCAGCAGCGGGCCAGCGGGAAGCACAGATACGCAGTATTTT. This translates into CASSGPAGSTDTQYF.

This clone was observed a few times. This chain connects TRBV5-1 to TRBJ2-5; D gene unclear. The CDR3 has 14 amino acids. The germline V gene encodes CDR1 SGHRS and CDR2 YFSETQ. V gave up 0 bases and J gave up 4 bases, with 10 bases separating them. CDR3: CASSLALETETQYF. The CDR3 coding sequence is TGCGCCAGCAGCTTGGCCTTGGAGACAGAGACCCAGTACTTC.

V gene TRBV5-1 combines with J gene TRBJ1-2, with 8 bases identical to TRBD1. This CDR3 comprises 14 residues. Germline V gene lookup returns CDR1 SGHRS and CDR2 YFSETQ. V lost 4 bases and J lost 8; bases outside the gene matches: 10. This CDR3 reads CASSPTGQGGGYTF. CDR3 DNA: TGCGCCAGCAGCCCGACCGGACAGGGAGGAGGCTACACCTTC.

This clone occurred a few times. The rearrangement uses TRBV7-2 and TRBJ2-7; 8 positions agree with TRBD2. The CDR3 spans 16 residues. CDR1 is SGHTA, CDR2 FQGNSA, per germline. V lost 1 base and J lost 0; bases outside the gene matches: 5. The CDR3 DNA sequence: TGTGCCAGCAGCTTAGTTGGTAGCGGGAACTCCTACGAGCAGTACTTC. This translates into CASSLVGSGNSYEQYF.

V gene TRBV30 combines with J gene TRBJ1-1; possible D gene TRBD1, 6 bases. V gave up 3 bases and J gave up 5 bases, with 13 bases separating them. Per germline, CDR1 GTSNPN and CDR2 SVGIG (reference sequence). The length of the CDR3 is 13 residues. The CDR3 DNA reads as TGTGCCTGGAGCGCTGGACAGATAACTGAAGCTTTCTTT. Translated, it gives CAWSAGQITEAFF.